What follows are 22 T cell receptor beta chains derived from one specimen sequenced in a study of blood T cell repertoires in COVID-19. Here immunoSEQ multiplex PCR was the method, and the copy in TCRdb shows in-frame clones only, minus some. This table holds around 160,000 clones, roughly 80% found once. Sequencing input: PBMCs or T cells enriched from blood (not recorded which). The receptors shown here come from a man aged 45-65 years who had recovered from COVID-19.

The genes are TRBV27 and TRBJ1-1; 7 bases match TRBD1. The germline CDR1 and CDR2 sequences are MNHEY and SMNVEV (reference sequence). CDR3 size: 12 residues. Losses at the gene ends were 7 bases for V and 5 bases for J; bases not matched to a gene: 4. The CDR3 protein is CASKGAWTEAFF. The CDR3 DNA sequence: TGTGCCAGCAAGGGGGCATGGACTGAAGCTTTCTTT.

CDR3 nucleotide sequence: TGCGCCAGCAGTCTCGGGACAGCTTCGATCTATGGCTACACCTTC. Encoded protein: CASSLGTASIYGYTF. This sequence joins TRBV23-1 and TRBJ1-2, with 7 nucleotides matching TRBD1. TRBV23-1 has ORF status, its function being uncertain. J lost 4 bases, V lost 4 bases, and 9 bases had no gene match. This CDR3 contains 15 residues.

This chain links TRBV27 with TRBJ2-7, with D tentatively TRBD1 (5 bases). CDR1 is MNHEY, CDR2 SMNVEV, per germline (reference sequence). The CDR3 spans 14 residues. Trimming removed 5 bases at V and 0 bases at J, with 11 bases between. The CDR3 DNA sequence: TGTGCCAGCAGTATGAAGGGGAACTCCTACGAGCAGTACTTC. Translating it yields CASSMKGNSYEQYF.

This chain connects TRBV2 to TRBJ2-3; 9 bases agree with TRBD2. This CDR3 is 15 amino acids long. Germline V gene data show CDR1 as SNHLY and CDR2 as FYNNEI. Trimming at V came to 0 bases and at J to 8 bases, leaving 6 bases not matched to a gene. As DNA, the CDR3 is TGTGCCAGCAGTGAAGCCGCGGGAGGGACGGGTACGCAGTATTTT. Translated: CASSEAAGGTGTQYF.

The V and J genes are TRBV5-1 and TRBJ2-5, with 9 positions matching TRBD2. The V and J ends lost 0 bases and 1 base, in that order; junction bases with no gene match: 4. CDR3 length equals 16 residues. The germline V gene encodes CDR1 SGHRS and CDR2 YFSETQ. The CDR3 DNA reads TGCGCCAGCAGCTTGGCCCCGGGACTAGCCCAAGAGACCCAGTACTTC. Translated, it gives CASSLAPGLAQETQYF.

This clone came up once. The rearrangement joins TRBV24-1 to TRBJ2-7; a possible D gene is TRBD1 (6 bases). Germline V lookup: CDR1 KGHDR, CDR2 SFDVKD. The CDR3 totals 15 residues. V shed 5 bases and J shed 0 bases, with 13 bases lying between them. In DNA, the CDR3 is TGTGCCACCAGTGCCTGGGACAAATTCTCCTACGAGCAGTACTTC. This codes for CATSAWDKFSYEQYF.

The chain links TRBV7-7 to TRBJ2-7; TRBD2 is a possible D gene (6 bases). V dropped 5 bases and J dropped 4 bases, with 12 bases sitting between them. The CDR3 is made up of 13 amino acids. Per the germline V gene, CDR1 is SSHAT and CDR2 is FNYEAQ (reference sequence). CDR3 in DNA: TGTGCCAGCAGCCGGGACTTAACTTACGAGCAGTACTTC. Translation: CASSRDLTYEQYF.

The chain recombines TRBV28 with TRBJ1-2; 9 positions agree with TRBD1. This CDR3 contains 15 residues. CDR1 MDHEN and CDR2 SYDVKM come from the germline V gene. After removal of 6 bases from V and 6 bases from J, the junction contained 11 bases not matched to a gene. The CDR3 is CASRLHRDRVDGYTF. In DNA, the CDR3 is TGTGCCAGCAGGCTACACCGGGACAGGGTGGATGGCTACACCTTC.

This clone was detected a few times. This CDR3 is CASRGRTGGAYNEQFF. CDR3 DNA sequence: TGTGCCAGCAGGGGGAGAACAGGGGGCGCCTACAATGAGCAGTTCTTC. The chain joins TRBV21-1 to TRBJ2-1; TRBD1 is taken as the D call from the table, unchecked against the DNA. TRBV21-1 is a documented pseudogene. CDR3 length: 16 residues.

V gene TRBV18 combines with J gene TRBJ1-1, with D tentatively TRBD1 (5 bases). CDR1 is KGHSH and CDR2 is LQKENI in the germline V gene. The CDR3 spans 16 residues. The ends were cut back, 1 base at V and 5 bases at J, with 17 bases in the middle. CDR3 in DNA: TGTGCCAGCTCACCACGGCCGGGGGGACTTCGGACTGAAGCTTTCTTT. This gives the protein CASSPRPGGLRTEAFF.

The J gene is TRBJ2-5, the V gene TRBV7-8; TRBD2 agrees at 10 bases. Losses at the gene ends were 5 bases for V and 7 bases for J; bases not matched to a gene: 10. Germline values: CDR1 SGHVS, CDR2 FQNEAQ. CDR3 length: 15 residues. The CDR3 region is CASSLGTSVSRTQYF. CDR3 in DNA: TGTGCCAGCAGCCTTGGGACTAGCGTTAGTCGGACCCAGTACTTC.

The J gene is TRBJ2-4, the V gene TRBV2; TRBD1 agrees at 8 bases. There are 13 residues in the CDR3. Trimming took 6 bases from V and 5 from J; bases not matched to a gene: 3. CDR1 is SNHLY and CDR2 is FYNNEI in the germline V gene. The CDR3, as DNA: TGTGCCAGCAGCGCAGGGGGCCAAAACATTCAGTACTTC. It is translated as CASSAGGQNIQYF.

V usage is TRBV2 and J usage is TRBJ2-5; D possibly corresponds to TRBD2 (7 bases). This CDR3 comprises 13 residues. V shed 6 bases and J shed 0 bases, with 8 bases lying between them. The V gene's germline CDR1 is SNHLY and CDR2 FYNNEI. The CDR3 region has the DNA TGTGCCAGCAGCGGGGGGCACCAAGAGACCCAGTACTTC. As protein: CASSGGHQETQYF. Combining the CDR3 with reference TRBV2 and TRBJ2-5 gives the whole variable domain EPEVTQTPSHQVTQMGQEVILRCVPISNHLYFYWYRQILGQKVEFLVSFYNNEISEKSEIFDDQFSVERPDGSNFTLKIRSTKLEDSAMYFCASSGGHQETQYFGPGTRLLVL.

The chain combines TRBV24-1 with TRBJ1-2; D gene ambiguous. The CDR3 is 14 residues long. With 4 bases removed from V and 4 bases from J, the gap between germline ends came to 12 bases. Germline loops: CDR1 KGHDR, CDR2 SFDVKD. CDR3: CATSETKGGYGYTF. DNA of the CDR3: TGTGCCACCAGTGAAACGAAGGGAGGCTATGGCTACACCTTC.

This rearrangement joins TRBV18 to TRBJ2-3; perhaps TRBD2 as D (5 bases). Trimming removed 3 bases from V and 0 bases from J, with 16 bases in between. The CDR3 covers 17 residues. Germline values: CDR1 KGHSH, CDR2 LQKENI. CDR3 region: CASSPRRDRDSTDTQYF. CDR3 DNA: TGTGCCAGCTCACCCCGACGGGATAGGGATAGCACAGATACGCAGTATTTT.

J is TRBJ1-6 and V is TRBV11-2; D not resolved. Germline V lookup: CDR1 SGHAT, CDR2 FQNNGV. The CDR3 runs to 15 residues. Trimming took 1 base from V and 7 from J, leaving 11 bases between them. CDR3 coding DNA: TGTGCCAGCAGCTTAGCCGCACAGCTAAATTCACCCCTCCACTTT. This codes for CASSLAAQLNSPLHF.

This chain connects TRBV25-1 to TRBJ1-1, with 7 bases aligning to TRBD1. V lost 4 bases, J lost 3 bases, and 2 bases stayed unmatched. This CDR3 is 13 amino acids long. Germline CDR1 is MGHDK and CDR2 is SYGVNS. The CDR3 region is CASSVQGYTEAFF. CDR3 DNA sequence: TGTGCCAGCAGTGTACAGGGGTACACTGAAGCTTTCTTT.

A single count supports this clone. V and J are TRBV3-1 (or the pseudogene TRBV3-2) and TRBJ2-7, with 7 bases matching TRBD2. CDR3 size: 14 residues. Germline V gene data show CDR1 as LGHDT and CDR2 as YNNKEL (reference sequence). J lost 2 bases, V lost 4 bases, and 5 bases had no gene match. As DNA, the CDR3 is TGTGCCAGCAGCCGGGCTAGCGGAGCCTACGAGCAGTACTTC. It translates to CASSRASGAYEQYF.

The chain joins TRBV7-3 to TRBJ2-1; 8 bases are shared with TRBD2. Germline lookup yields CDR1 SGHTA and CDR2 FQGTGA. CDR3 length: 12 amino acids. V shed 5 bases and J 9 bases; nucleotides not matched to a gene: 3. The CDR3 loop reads CASSRSGTEQFF. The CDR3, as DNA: TGTGCCAGCAGCCGTAGCGGGACTGAGCAGTTCTTC. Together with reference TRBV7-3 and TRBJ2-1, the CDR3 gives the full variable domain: GAGVSQTPSNKVTEKGKYVELRCDPISGHTALYWYRQSLGQGPEFLIYFQGTGAADDSGLPNDRFFAVRPEGSVSTLKIQRTERGDSAVYLCASSRSGTEQFFGPGTRLTVL.

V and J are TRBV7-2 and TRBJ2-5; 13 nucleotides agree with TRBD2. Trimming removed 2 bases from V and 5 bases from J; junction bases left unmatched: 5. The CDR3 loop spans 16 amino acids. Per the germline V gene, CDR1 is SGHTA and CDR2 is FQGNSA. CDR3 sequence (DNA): TGTGCCAGCAGCTTATTACTAGCGGGGGGGATGGAGACCCAGTACTTC. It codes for CASSLLLAGGMETQYF.

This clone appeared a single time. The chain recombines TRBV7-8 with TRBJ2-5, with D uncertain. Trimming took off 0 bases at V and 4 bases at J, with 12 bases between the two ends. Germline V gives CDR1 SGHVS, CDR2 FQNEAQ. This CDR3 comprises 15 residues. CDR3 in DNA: TGTGCCAGCAGCTTAGCGGTCGCAGGCCGAGAGACCCAGTACTTC. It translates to CASSLAVAGRETQYF.

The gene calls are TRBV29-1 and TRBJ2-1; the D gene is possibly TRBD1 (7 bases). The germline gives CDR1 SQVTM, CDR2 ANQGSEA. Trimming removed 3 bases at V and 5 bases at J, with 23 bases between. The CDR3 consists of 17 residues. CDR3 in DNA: TGCAGCGTTGACCACTATATAGACAGGGCGGGGAACAATGAGCAGTTCTTC. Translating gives CSVDHYIDRAGNNEQFF.